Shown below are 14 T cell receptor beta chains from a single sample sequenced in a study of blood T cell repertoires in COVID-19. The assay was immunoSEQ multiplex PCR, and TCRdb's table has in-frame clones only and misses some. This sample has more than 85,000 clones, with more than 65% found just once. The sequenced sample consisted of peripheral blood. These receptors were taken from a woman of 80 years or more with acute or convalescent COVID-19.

CDR3: CASSKERTGGPETQYF. Written as DNA, the CDR3 is TGTGCCAGCAGTAAAGAGAGGACAGGGGGTCCAGAGACCCAGTACTTC. This sequence joins TRBV21-1 and TRBJ2-5; whether TRBD1, the table's D call, matches the DNA was not checked. TRBV21-1 is assigned pseudogene status. The CDR3 consists of 16 residues.

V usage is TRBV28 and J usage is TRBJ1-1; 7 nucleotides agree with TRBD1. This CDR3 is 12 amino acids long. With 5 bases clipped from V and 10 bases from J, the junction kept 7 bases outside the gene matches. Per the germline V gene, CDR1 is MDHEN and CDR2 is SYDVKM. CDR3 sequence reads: CASSPDRVGAFF. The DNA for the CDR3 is TGTGCCAGCAGTCCCGACAGGGTTGGAGCTTTCTTT.

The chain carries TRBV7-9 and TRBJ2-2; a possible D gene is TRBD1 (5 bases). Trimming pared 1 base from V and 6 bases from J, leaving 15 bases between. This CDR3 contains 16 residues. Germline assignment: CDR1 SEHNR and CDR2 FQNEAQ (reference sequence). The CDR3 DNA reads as TGTGCCAGCAGCTTAGGGGCAGGGCTCAAGGCCGGGGAGCTGTTTTTT. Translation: CASSLGAGLKAGELFF.

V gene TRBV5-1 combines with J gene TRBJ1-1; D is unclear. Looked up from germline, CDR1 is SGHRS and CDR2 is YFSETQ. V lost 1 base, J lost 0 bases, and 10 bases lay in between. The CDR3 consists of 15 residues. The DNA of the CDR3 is TGCGCCAGCAGCTTGAGTTCAGGCCTGAACACTGAAGCTTTCTTT. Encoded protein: CASSLSSGLNTEAFF.

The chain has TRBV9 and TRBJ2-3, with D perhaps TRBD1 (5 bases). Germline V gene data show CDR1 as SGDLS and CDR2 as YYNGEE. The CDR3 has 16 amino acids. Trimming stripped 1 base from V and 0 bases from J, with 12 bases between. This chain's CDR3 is CASSVTGLASTDTQYF. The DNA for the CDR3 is TGTGCCAGCAGCGTAACAGGATTAGCTAGCACAGATACGCAGTATTTT.

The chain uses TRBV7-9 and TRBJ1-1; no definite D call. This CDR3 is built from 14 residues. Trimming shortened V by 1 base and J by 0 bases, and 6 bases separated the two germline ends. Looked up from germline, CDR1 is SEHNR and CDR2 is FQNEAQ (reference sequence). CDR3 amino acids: CASSLGNMNTEAFF. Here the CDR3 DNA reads TGTGCCAGCAGCTTAGGAAACATGAACACTGAAGCTTTCTTT.

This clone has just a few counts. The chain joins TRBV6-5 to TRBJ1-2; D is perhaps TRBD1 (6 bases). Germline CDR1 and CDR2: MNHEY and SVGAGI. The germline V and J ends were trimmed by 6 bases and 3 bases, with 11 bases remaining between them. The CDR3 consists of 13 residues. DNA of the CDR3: TGTGCCAGCAGGCGGACAGACGACTATGGCTACACCTTC. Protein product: CASRRTDDYGYTF.

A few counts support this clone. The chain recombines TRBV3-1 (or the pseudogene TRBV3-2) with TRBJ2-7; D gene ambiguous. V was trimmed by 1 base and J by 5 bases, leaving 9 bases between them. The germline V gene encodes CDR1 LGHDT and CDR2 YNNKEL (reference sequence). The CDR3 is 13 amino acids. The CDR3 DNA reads TGTGCCAGCAGCCAAGGCGTCGCGAACGAGCAGTACTTC. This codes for CASSQGVANEQYF.

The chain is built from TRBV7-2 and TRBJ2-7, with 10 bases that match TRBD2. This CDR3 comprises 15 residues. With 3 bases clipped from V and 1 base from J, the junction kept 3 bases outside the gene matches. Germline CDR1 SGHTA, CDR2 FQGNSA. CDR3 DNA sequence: TGTGCCAGCAGCTTGGCTAGCGGGAGTTCCTACGAGCAGTACTTC. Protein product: CASSLASGSSYEQYF.

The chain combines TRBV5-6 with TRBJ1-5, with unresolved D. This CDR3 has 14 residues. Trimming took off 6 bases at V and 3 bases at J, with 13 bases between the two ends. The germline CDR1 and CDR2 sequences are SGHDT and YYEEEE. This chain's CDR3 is CASTRRHFNQPQHF. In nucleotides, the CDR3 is TGTGCCAGCACCCGAAGACACTTCAATCAGCCCCAGCATTTT.

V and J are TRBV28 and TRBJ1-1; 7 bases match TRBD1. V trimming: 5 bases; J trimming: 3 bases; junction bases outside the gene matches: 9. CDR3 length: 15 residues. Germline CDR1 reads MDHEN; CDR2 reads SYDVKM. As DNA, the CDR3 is TGTGCCAGCAGTGAGACGGACAGGTGGGACACTGAAGCTTTCTTT. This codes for CASSETDRWDTEAFF.

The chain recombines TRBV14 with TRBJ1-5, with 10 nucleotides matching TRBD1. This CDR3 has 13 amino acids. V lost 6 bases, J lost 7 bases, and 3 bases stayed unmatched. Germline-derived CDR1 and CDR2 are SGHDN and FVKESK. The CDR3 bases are TGTGCCAGCAGTGGACAGGGGGGACAGCCCCAGCATTTT. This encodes CASSGQGGQPQHF. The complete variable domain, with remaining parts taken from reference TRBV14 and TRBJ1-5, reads EAGVTQFPSHSVIEKGQTVTLRCDPISGHDNLYWYRRVMGKEIKFLLHFVKESKQDESGMPNNRFLAERTGGTYSTLKVQPAELEDSGVYFCASSGQGGQPQHFGDGTRLSIL.

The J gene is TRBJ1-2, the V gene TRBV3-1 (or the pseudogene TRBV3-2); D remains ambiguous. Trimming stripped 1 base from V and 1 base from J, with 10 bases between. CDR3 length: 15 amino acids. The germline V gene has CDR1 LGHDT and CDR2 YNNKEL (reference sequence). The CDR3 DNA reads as TGTGCCAGCAGCCAAGGGCCAGGAAGTAACTATGGCTACACCTTC. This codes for CASSQGPGSNYGYTF.

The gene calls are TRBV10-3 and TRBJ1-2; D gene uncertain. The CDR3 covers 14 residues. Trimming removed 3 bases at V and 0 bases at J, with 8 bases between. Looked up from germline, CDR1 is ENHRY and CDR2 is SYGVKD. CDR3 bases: TGTGCCATCAGTGACCCCACAGCTAACTATGGCTACACCTTC. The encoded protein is CAISDPTANYGYTF.